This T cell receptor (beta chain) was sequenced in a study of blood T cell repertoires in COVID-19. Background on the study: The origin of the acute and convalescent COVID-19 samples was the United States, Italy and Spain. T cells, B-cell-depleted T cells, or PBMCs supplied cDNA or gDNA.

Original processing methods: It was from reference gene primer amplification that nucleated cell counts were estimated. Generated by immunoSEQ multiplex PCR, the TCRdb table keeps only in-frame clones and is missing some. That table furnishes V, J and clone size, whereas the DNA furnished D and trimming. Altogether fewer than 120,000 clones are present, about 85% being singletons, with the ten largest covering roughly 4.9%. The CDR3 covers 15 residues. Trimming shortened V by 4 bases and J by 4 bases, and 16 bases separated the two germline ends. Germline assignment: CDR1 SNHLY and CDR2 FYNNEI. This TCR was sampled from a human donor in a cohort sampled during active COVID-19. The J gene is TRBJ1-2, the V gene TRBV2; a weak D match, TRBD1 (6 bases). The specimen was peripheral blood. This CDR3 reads CASSGNRDLIYGYTF. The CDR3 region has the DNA TGTGCCAGCAGTGGTAACAGGGATCTCATCTATGGCTACACCTTC.